This T cell receptor (beta chain) came from a study of OX40 agonist ivuxolimab in advanced cancers. Trimming took 2 bases from V and 5 from J, leaving 16 bases between them. Germline V gives CDR1 SGDLS, CDR2 YYNGEE. The CDR3 covers 15 residues. TCRdb keeps only in-frame clones here, not all; method: immunoSEQ multiplex PCR. The data show about 69,000 clones, around 83% seen once. V and J are TRBV9 and TRBJ2-5; tentative D call: TRBD1 (6 bases). The material sequenced was CD4+ or CD8+ T cells sorted from blood, taken in a trial of the OX40 agonist ivuxolimab. The receptor was derived from an adult with an advanced solid tumor such as melanoma, head and neck, liver or kidney cancer. The CDR3 DNA reads as TGTGCCAGCAGCGTCGATCTTCAGGGGAGTGAGACCCAGTACTTC. Amino acid sequence: CASSVDLQGSETQYF.